Below, 21 T cell receptor beta chains from the same sample are listed, as sequenced in a study of T cells in Graves' hyperthyroidism and ophthalmopathy. The source material, RNA transcripts, was used to amplify TCR beta CDR3 regions. Primed by the HTBI set, a first-round RT-PCR was run on the TCR CDR3. TCRdb redid the calling of the multiplex PCR reads with MiXCR, one entry per CDR3 protein. The table lists fewer than 550,000 distinct CDR3 sequences, more than 15% of them singletons. The sequencing sample was made of blood. The origin of the receptors is a woman between 18 and 29 years old with Graves' hyperthyroidism.

This clonotype was recorded a few times. This chain joins TRBV11-2 and TRBJ2-1; a weak D match, TRBD1 (6 bases). Trimming removed 2 bases from V and 5 bases from J, with 16 bases in between. The length of the CDR3 is 16 residues. Germline values: CDR1 SGHAT, CDR2 FQNNGV. CDR3 region: CASSLRDRSLNNEQFF. The DNA of the CDR3 is TGTGCCAGCAGCTTACGCGACAGGTCCCTTAACAATGAGCAGTTCTTC.

This clonotype was counted many times. Written as DNA, the CDR3 is TGTGCCACCAGTGATACAACAGGGTCTGGGGCCAACGTCCTGACTTTC. It specifies CATSDTTGSGANVLTF. V and J are TRBV24-1 and TRBJ2-6; D possibly corresponds to TRBD1 (6 bases). This CDR3 is 16 amino acids long. Germline V gene data show CDR1 as KGHDR and CDR2 as SFDVKD. Trimming cost V 3 bases and J 1 base, with 9 bases left between them.

Only a few counts were recorded for this clonotype. The junction does not match germline at one end; this may be a read error. In DNA, the CDR3 is TGTGCCACCAGCGGTGGGCTCGGGCTAGCGGGCCTAAGCTCCTGCAATGAGCAGTTCTTC. Its protein product is CATSGGLGLAGLSSCNEQFF. V and J are TRBV15 and TRBJ2-1; 8 bases align to TRBD2. Germline V CDR1 and CDR2: LNHNV, YYDKDF (reference sequence). This CDR3 region has 20 residues.

The chain uses TRBV18 and TRBJ2-1, with TRBD2 matching over 7 bases. V shed 0 bases, J shed 0 bases, and the junction held 14 bases outside the gene matches. The CDR3 is made up of 20 amino acids. Germline V gives CDR1 KGHSH, CDR2 LQKENI. CDR3 region: CASSPPPQAGPWSSYNEQFF. The DNA for the CDR3 is TGTGCCAGCTCACCACCCCCCCAAGCGGGACCCTGGAGCTCCTACAATGAGCAGTTCTTC.

This clonotype has at least ten counts. The rearrangement uses TRBV28 and TRBJ1-1; TRBD1 is a possible D gene (5 bases). The germline V gene encodes CDR1 MDHEN and CDR2 SYDVKM. This CDR3 comprises 15 residues. Trimming pared 3 bases from V and 4 bases from J, leaving 15 bases between. CDR3 region: CASSFLKGDGTEAFF. The CDR3 coding sequence is TGTGCCAGCAGTTTTTTGAAAGGGGACGGCACTGAAGCTTTCTTT.

The rearrangement links TRBV7-9 to TRBJ2-1; 8 nucleotides line up with TRBD2. Trimming at V came to 5 bases and at J to 7 bases, leaving 10 bases not matched to a gene. The germline V gene encodes CDR1 SEHNR and CDR2 FQNEAQ (reference sequence). The CDR3 totals 15 residues. The CDR3 DNA is TGTGCCAGCAGCCCTGGCCAGGGACTAGGAAATGAGCAGTTCTTC. Its protein product is CASSPGQGLGNEQFF.

This clonotype has ten or more counts. The V call is TRBV20-1, the J call TRBJ2-7; 8 nucleotides agree with TRBD2. The CDR3 covers 14 residues. The germline gives CDR1 DFQATT, CDR2 SNEGSKA (reference sequence). V lost 3 bases and J lost 2; bases outside the gene matches: 6. The CDR3 DNA reads as TGCAGTGCTAGCCGGTTGGGACTAGCCTACGAGCAGTACTTC. It is translated as CSASRLGLAYEQYF.

This clonotype was detected ten times or more. The rearrangement uses TRBV28 and TRBJ2-7; D remains unclear. Germline lookup yields CDR1 MDHEN and CDR2 SYDVKM. CDR3 size: 14 residues. Trimming shortened V by 3 bases and J by 1 base, and 10 bases separated the two germline ends. The DNA for the CDR3 is TGTGCCAGCAGTTTTTCTCTGAATTCCTACGAGCAGTACTTC. This codes for CASSFSLNSYEQYF.

This rearrangement joins TRBV20-1 to TRBJ2-3; TRBD2 matches 7 bases. The germline CDR1 and CDR2 sequences are DFQATT and SNEGSKA (reference sequence). This CDR3 contains 14 residues. V was clipped by 6 bases and J by 5 bases; unmatched bases: 11. The CDR3 here is CSAPNRGVRDTQYF. The CDR3 nucleotides are TGCAGTGCCCCGAACCGGGGGGTAAGAGATACGCAGTATTTT.

The chain links TRBV3-1 to TRBJ2-1; D is uncertain. Trimming stripped 2 bases from V and 5 bases from J, with 7 bases between. CDR1 LGHDT and CDR2 YNNKEL come from the germline V gene (reference sequence). CDR3 length: 13 amino acids. The CDR3 spells CASSQSRNNEQFF. CDR3 in DNA: TGTGCCAGCAGCCAATCCAGAAACAATGAGCAGTTCTTC.

This clonotype was counted between two and nine times. The chain uses TRBV3-1 and TRBJ1-6; D uncertain. From germline, CDR1 is LGHDT and CDR2 YNNKEL (reference sequence). The CDR3 contains 12 residues. Trimming removed 9 bases at V and 10 bases at J, with 13 bases between. CDR3 bases: TGTGCCAGGGCCCGACCTCCATCACCCCTCCACTTT. Amino acid sequence: CARARPPSPLHF.

This rearrangement joins TRBV11-1 to TRBJ2-1; 11 bases align to TRBD2. Germline assignment: CDR1 SGHAT and CDR2 FQDESV (reference sequence). With 5 bases clipped from V and 4 bases from J, the junction kept 7 bases outside the gene matches. The CDR3 covers 16 residues. The CDR3 bases are TGTGCCAGCAGCCCCCGGGCTAGCGGGGGGTACAATGAGCAGTTCTTC. This codes for CASSPRASGGYNEQFF.

There are many counts of this clonotype. The V call is TRBV24-1, the J call TRBJ2-1; the D gene could be TRBD1 or TRBD2 (5 bases each). The CDR3 contains 14 residues. V gave up 9 bases and J gave up 1 base, with 12 bases separating them. The germline V gene has CDR1 KGHDR and CDR2 SFDVKD. The chain's CDR3 is CATGRDGSYNEQFF. CDR3 in DNA: TGTGCCACCGGAAGGGACGGTTCCTACAATGAGCAGTTCTTC.

This CDR3 is CASSLIPLTEQYF. The CDR3 DNA sequence: TGTGCCAGCAGCCTAATCCCCCTCACCGAGCAGTACTTC. This sequence joins TRBV7-6 and TRBJ2-7; D gene ambiguous. Germline CDR1 reads SGHVS; CDR2 reads FNYEAQ. V was shortened by 5 bases and J by 6 bases, with 14 bases between the two germline ends. The CDR3 covers 13 residues.

The CDR3 here is CASSIRRGQPQHF. Written as DNA, the CDR3 is TGTGCCAGTAGTATTCGGAGGGGTCAGCCCCAGCATTTT. The rearrangement joins TRBV19 to TRBJ1-5; the D gene is possibly TRBD1 (5 bases). The CDR3 is 13 amino acids. Germline CDR1 is LNHDA and CDR2 is SQIVND (reference sequence). The ends were cut back, 3 bases at V and 6 bases at J, with 9 bases in the middle.

This clonotype was counted many times. The chain joins TRBV27 to TRBJ1-1; D is ambiguous. Trimming stripped 5 bases from V and 6 bases from J, with 16 bases between. The CDR3 is 14 residues long. Germline CDR1 is MNHEY and CDR2 is SMNVEV (reference sequence). The CDR3 reads CASSARPNRPEAFF. CDR3 DNA sequence: TGTGCCAGCAGTGCTCGACCGAACAGACCTGAAGCTTTCTTT.

This clonotype was detected many times. This chain joins TRBV5-1 and TRBJ2-2; D unclear. The CDR3 consists of 13 residues. Germline lookup yields CDR1 SGHRS and CDR2 YFSETQ. V was trimmed by 0 bases and J by 6 bases, leaving 6 bases between them. In DNA, the CDR3 is TGCGCCAGCAGCTTGGCTGCGTCCGGGGAGCTGTTTTTT. It specifies CASSLAASGELFF.

Only a few counts were recorded for this clonotype. This chain links TRBV4-2 with TRBJ1-4, with D possibly matching TRBD1 (6 bases). The germline gives CDR1 LGHNA, CDR2 YNFKEQ. The CDR3 is made up of 15 amino acids. V lost 3 bases and J 5 bases, leaving 13 bases between the germline ends. The CDR3 loop is CASSHEQGQNEKLFF. The CDR3 DNA is TGTGCCAGCAGCCATGAACAGGGCCAGAATGAAAAACTGTTTTTT.

This clonotype appeared a few times. This chain uses TRBV20-1 with TRBJ1-2; weak D call: TRBD1 (5 bases). CDR1 and CDR2 from the germline V gene are DFQATT and SNEGSKA (reference sequence). V was cut by 6 bases and J by 4 bases, with 12 bases left in between. CDR3 length: 12 residues. In DNA, the CDR3 is TGCAGTGCCAAGCCAGACAGCTATGGCTACACCTTC. Amino acid sequence: CSAKPDSYGYTF.

The J gene is TRBJ2-6, the V gene TRBV5-1; D is ambiguous. Trimming cost V 4 bases and J 3 bases, with 11 bases left between them. This CDR3 contains 15 residues. Germline V gene data show CDR1 as SGHRS and CDR2 as YFSETQ. The DNA of the CDR3 is TGCGCCAGCAGCCCTGGTTGGGTTGGGGCCAACGTCCTGACTTTC. The encoded protein is CASSPGWVGANVLTF.

About this clonotype: A much bigger clone sits one base away, suggesting this may be a read error. The chain is built from TRBV12-3 or TRBV12-4 and TRBJ2-2, with TRBD1 matching 10 bases. V was pared by 4 bases and J by 4 bases, with 12 bases of the junction left unmatched. CDR3 length: 18 amino acids. For the CDR3, the DNA is TGTGCCAGCAGTTCAAGGACAGGGGGAGTAACGAGCACCGGGGAGCTGTTTTTT. Translating gives CASSSRTGGVTSTGELFF.